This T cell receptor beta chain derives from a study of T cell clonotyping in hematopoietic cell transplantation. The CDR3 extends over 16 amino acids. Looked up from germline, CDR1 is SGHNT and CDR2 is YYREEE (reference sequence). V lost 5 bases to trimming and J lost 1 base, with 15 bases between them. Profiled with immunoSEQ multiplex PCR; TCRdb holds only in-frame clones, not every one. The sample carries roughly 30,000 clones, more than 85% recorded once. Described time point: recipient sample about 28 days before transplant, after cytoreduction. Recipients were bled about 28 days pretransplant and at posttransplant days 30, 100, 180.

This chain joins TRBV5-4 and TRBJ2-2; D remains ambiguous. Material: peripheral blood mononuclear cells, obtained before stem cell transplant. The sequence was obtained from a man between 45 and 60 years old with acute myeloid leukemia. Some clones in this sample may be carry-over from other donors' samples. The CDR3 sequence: CASSPGERRNTGELFF. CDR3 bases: TGTGCCAGCAGTCCGGGTGAAAGGAGGAACACCGGGGAGCTGTTTTTT.